The next 14 T cell receptor beta chains were all read from a single sample in a study of T cells expressing NK-cell markers. From its re-call of the 5' RACE reads, TCRdb lists each CDR3 protein once, without DNA. The sample yields approximately 440,000 distinct CDR3 sequences, of which the top ten take up roughly 1.4%. The material sequenced was blood T cells: a sorted CD56 or NKG2C T cell subset, CD4+ or CD8+ T cells, or bulk PBMC T cells (not recorded which). These receptors came from a woman between 50 and 59 years old in good health.

The V call is TRBV5-1, the J call TRBJ2-1; TCRdb proposes TRBD2, but this gene call is untestable without DNA. The CDR3 length is 19 residues. Per the germline V gene, CDR1 is SGHRS and CDR2 is YFSETQ. The CDR3 region is CASSLGRGLAGRGYNEQFF.

This chain uses TRBV12-3 or TRBV12-4 with TRBJ2-3; no DNA is available, so the TRBD1 call from TCRdb remains unchecked. This CDR3 comprises 22 residues. The CDR3 sequence is CASSPGQGQVDGDLTRPDTQYF.

The V call is TRBV20-1, the J call TRBJ2-3; there is no DNA to check the TCRdb D call of TRBD2. This CDR3 has 16 residues. Germline V lookup: CDR1 DFQATT, CDR2 SNEGSKA (reference sequence). This chain's CDR3 is CSATPGTSALGDTQYF.

The rearrangement uses TRBV19 and TRBJ1-2. The germline V gene encodes CDR1 LNHDA and CDR2 SQIVND (reference sequence). This CDR3 comprises 14 residues. The CDR3 loop reads CASSTDGLAGGYTF.

V is TRBV10-3 and J is TRBJ1-3; the D call of TRBD1 rests on TCRdb alone, since no DNA is present to check it. This CDR3 comprises 18 residues. CDR1 is ENHRY and CDR2 is SYGVKD in the germline V gene. The CDR3 spells CAISESRLVGASGNTIYF.

The chain uses TRBV7-6 and TRBJ2-3. Germline V lookup: CDR1 SGHVS, CDR2 FNYEAQ. The CDR3 runs to 12 residues. CDR3 amino acids: CASSQLTDTQYF. The whole variable domain, remainder taken from reference TRBV7-6 and TRBJ2-3, is GAGVSQSPRYKVTKRGQDVALRCDPISGHVSLYWYRQALGQGPEFLTYFNYEAQQDKSGLPNDRFSAERPEGSISTLTIQRTEQRDSAMYRCASSQLTDTQYFGPGTRLTVL.

CDR3 protein: CASSEYSGMATGELFF. The chain joins TRBV25-1 to TRBJ2-2; as DNA is missing, the TRBD2 call by TCRdb cannot be tested. Germline assignment: CDR1 MGHDK and CDR2 SYGVNS. The CDR3 length is 16 residues.

The chain employs TRBV7-9 and TRBJ2-5; lacking DNA, the TRBD2 call made by TCRdb goes unchecked. CDR3 length: 12 residues. CDR1 and CDR2 (germline): SEHNR, FQNEAQ (reference sequence). CDR3 residues: CASNEGQETQYF.

CDR3 region: CASSFSQGGADTQYF. The V and J genes are TRBV27 and TRBJ2-3; TCRdb lists TRBD1, though no DNA is available to test this call. Germline CDR1 and CDR2: MNHEY and SMNVEV (reference sequence). The CDR3 is 15 residues long.

The chain combines TRBV28 with TRBJ2-3; TCRdb picks TRBD2, but there is no DNA to check that call. The V gene's germline CDR1 is MDHEN and CDR2 SYDVKM. This CDR3 is 16 amino acids long. The CDR3: CASSLYSGGAYTTQYF.

The CDR3 loop reads CASSYLRTGQNNEQFF. The J gene is TRBJ2-1, the V gene TRBV12-3 or TRBV12-4; TCRdb gives TRBD1 as the D gene, but with no DNA this cannot be confirmed. This CDR3 contains 16 residues.

The genes are TRBV7-9 and TRBJ2-7; TCRdb's D gene call, TRBD1, goes unchecked for lack of DNA. The germline V gene has CDR1 SEHNR and CDR2 FQNEAQ (reference sequence). The CDR3 runs to 15 residues. The CDR3 spells CASSLAGGRVGEQYF.

This chain uses TRBV5-6 with TRBJ2-1. The CDR3 has 15 amino acids. Germline CDR1 reads SGHDT; CDR2 reads YYEEEE. The CDR3 is CASSLPSASYNEQFF.

The chain is built from TRBV5-1 and TRBJ2-1; TCRdb's D gene call, TRBD2, goes unchecked for lack of DNA. CDR3 length: 15 residues. Germline V gene data show CDR1 as SGHRS and CDR2 as YFSETQ. The chain's CDR3 is CASSTGLHPLNEQFF.